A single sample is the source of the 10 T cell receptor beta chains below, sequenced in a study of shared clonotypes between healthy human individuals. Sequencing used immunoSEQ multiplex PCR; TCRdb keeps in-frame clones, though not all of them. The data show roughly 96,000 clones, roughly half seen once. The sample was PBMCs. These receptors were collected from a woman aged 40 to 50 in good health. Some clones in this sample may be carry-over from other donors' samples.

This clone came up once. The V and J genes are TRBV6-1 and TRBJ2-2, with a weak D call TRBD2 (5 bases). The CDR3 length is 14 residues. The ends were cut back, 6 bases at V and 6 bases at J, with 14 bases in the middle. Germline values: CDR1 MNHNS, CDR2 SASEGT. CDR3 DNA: TGTGCCAGCAGAGGGCAGCCGGAGGCCGGGGAGCTGTTTTTT. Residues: CASRGQPEAGELFF.

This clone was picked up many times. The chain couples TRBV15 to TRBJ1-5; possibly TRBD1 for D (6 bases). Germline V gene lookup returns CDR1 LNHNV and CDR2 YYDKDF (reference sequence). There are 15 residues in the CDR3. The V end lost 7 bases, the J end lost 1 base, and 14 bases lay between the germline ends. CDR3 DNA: TGTGCCACCAACACGGACAGACCGAGCAATCAGCCCCAGCATTTT. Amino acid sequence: CATNTDRPSNQPQHF.

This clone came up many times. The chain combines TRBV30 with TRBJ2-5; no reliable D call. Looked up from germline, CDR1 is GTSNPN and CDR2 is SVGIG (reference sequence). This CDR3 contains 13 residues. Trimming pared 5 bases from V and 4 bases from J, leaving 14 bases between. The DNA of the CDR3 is TGTGCCTGGGATGGATTCAGAGGAGAGACCCAGTACTTC. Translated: CAWDGFRGETQYF.

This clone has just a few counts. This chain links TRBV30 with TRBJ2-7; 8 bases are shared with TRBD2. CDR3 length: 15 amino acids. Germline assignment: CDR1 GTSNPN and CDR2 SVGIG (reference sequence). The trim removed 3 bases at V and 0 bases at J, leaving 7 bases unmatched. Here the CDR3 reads CAWSLAGFLSYEQYF. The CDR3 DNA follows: TGTGCCTGGAGCCTAGCGGGCTTCCTCTCCTACGAGCAGTACTTC.

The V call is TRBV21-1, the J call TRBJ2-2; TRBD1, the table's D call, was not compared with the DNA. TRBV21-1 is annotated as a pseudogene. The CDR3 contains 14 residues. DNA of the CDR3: TGTGCCAGCACTATACAGGGGGCTTCCGGGGAGCTGTTTTTT. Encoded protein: CASTIQGASGELFF.

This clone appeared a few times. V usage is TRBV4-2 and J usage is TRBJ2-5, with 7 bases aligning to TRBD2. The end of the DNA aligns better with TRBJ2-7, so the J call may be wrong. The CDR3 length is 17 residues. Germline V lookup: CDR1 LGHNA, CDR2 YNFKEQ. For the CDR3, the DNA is TGTGCCAGCAGCCAATCGGTATCGCGGGAGATTCTCTACGAGCAGTACTTC. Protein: CASSQSVSREILYEQYF.

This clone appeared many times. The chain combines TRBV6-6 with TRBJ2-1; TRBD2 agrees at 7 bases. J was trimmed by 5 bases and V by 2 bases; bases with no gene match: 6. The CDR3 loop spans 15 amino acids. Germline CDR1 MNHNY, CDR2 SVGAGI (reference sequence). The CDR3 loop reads CASSYTSSGNNEQFF. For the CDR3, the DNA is TGTGCCAGCAGTTACACCTCTAGCGGAAACAATGAGCAGTTCTTC.

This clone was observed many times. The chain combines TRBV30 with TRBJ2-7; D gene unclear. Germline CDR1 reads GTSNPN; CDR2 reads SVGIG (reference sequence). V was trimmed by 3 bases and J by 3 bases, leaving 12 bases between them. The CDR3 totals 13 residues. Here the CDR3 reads CAWRRMDDYEQYF. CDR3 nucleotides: TGTGCCTGGAGGCGAATGGACGACTACGAGCAGTACTTC.

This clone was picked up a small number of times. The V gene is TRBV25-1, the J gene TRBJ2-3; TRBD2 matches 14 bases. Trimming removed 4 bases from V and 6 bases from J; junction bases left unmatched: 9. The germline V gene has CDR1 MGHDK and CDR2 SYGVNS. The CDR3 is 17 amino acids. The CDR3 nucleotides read TGTGCCAGCAGTGGGGGGACTAGCGGGAGATTCGGGGATACGCAGTATTTT. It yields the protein CASSGGTSGRFGDTQYF.

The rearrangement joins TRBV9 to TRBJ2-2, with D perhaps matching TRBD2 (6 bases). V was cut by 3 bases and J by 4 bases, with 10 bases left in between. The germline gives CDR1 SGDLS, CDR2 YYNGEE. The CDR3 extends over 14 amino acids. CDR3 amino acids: CASSATSSTGELFF. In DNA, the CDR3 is TGTGCCAGCAGCGCGACTAGTAGCACCGGGGAGCTGTTTTTT.